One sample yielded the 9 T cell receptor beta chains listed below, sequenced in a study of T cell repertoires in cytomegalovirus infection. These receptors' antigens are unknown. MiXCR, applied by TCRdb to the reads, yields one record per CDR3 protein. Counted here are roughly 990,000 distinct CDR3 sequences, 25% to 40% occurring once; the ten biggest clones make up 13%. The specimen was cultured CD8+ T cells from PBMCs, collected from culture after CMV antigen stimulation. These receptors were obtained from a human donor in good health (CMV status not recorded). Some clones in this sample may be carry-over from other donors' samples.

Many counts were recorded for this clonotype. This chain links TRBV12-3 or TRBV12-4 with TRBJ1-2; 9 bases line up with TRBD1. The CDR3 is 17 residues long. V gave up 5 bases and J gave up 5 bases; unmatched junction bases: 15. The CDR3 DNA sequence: TGTGCCAGCAGTACGGCCTTCGGGACAGGGATCCGGTATGGCTACACCTTC. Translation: CASSTAFGTGIRYGYTF.

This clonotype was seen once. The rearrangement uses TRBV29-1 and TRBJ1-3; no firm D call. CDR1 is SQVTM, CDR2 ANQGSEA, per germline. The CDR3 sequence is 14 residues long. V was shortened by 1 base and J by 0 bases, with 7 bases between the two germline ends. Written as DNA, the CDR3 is TGCAGCGTTGAAGGTCCAGACTCTGGAAACACCATATATTTT. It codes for CSVEGPDSGNTIYF.

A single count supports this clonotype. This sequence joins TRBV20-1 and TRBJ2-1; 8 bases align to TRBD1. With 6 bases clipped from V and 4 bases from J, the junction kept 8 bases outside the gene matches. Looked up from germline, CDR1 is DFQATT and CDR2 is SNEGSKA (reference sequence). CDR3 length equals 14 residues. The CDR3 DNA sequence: TGCAGTGCCTCCGACAGGGGCTCATACAATGAGCAGTTCTTC. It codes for CSASDRGSYNEQFF.

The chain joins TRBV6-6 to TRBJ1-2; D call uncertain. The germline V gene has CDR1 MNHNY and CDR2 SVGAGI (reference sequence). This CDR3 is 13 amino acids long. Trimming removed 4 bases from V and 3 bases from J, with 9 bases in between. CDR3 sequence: CASSFDGDYGYTF. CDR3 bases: TGTGCCAGCAGTTTCGACGGGGACTATGGCTACACCTTC.

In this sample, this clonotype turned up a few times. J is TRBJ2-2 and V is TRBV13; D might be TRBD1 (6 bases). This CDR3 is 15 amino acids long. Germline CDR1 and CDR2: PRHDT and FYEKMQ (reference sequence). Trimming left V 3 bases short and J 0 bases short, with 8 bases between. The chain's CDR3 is CASSFRTANTGELFF. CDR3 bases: TGTGCCAGCAGCTTCCGGACAGCGAACACCGGGGAGCTGTTTTTT. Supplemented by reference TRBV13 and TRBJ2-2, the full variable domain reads AAGVIQSPRHLIKEKRETATLKCYPIPRHDTVYWYQQGPGQDPQFLISFYEKMQSDKGSIPDRFSAQQFSDYHSELNMSSLELGDSALYFCASSFRTANTGELFFGEGSRLTVL.

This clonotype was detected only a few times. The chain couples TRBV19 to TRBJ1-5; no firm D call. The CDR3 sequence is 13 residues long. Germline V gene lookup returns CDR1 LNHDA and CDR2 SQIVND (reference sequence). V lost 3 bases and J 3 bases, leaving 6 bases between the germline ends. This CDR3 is CASSIVVNQPQHF. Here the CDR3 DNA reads TGTGCCAGTAGTATTGTGGTCAATCAGCCCCAGCATTTT. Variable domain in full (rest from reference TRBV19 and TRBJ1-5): DGGITQSPKYLFRKEGQNVTLSCEQNLNHDAMYWYRQDPGQGLRLIYYSQIVNDFQKGDIAEGYSVSREKKESFPLTVTSAQKNPTAFYLCASSIVVNQPQHFGDGTRLSIL.

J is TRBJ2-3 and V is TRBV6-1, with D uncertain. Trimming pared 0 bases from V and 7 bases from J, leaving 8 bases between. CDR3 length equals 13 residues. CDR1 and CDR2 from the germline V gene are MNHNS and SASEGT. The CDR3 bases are TGTGCCAGCAGTGAAGCGATTGCCAATACGCAGTATTTT. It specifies CASSEAIANTQYF.

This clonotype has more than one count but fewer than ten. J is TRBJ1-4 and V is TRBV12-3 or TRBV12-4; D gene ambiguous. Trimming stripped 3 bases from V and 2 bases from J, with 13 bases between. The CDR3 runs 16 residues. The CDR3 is CASSFIIGSTNEKLFF. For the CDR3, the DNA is TGTGCCAGCAGTTTTATAATCGGTTCGACTAATGAAAAACTGTTTTTT.

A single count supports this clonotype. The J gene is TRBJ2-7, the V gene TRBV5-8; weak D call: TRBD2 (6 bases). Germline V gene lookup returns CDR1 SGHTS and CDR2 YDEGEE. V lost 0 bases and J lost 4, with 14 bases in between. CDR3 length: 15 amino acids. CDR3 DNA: TGTGCCAGCAGCTTGGGGGAGGAAAGAAATTACGAGCAGTACTTC. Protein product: CASSLGEERNYEQYF.